A selection of T cell receptor beta chains follows, all from one sample in a study of blood T cell repertoires in COVID-19. Method: immunoSEQ multiplex PCR; TCRdb's copy keeps in-frame clones and lacks some. This table has 350,000 to 400,000 clones, more than 75% appearing once. Sequencing was done on a sample of PBMCs or T cells enriched from blood (not recorded which). The receptor source for this set is a man aged 40-50 years in a cohort exposed to, infected with or recovered from COVID-19 (not recorded which). Both conserved end residues are part of each CDR3. Fields, in order: V gene, CDR3 length, CDR3 protein.

>TRBV7-2|15
CASSFRGINTGELFF
>TRBV13|13
CASSLVVGRGKFF
>TRBV5-1|15
CASRVPAQSTDTQYF
>TRBV7-7|15
CASSSNRGDTGELFF
>TRBV2|14
CASSEEWRVQPQHF
>TRBV19|15
CASSQWGDHYNEQFF
>TRBV5-1|19
CASSLERGRATSGSYEQFF
>TRBV2|15
CASRNGQGAYGPQHF
>TRBV6-5|13
CASTTGYTGELFF
>TRBV4-2|12
CASSQERGEAFF
>TRBV28|14
CASSRSGTTYGYTF
>TRBV27|16
CASRILAGGGTDTQYF
>TRBV28|12
CASTGKVEKLFF
>TRBV7-2|15
CASSLRTGSRSGYTF
>TRBV2|14
CASKFGLQLYEQYF
>TRBV19|15
CASSTQNRDSYEQYF
>TRBV19|14
CASSWTSLVDTQYF
>TRBV10-3|16
CAISPLGQGKYNEQFF
>TRBV29-1|16
CSVHDRTSGIRNTQYF
>TRBV11-1|16
CASSTNPQGGSGELFF
>TRBV10-3|14
CAISQTTSTDTQYF
>TRBV27|15
CASSIGLAGQETQYF